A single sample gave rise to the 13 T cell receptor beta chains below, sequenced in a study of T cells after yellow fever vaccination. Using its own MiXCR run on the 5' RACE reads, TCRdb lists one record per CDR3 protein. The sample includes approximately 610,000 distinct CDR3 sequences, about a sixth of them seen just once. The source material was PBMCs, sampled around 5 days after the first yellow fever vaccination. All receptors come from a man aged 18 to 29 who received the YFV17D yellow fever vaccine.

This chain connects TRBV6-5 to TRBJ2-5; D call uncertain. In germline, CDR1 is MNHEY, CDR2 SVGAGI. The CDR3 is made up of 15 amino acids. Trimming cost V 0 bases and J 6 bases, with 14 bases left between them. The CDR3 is CASSYSSGLEKTQYF. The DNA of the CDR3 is TGTGCCAGCAGTTACTCGAGTGGTTTGGAGAAGACCCAGTACTTC.

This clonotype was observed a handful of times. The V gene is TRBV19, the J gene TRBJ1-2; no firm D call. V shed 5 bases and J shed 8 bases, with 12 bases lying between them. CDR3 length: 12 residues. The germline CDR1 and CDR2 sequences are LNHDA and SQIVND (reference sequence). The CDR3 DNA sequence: TGTGCCAGTAGTGCCCGGCCGGGCGGCTACACCTTC. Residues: CASSARPGGYTF.

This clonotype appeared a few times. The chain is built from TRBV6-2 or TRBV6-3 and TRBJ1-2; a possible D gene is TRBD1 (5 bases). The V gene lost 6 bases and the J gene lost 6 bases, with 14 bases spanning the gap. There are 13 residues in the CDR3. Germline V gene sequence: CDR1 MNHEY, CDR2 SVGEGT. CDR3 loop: CASSSRTNHGYTF. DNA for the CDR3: TGTGCCAGCAGCTCCCGGACAAACCATGGCTACACCTTC.

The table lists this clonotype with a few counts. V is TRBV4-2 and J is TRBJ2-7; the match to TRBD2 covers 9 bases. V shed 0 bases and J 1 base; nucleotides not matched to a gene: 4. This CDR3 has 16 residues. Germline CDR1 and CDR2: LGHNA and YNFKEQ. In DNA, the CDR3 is TGTGCCAGCAGCCAAGAAGCGGGGGGCGGGTCCTACGAGCAGTACTTC. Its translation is CASSQEAGGGSYEQYF.

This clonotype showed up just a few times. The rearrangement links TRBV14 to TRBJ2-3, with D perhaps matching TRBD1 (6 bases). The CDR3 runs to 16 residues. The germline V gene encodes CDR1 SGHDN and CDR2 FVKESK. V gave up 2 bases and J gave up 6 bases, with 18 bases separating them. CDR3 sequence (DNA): TGTGCCAGCAGCCAAAGCAGGGGCAGATACCGGGATACGCAGTATTTT. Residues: CASSQSRGRYRDTQYF.

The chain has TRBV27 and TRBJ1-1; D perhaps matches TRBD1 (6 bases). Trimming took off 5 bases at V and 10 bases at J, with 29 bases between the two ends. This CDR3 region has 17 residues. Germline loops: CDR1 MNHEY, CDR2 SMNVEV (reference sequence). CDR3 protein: CASSPLGEGGGGEGAFF. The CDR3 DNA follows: TGTGCCAGCAGTCCCTTGGGTGAGGGGGGCGGAGGAGAAGGAGCTTTCTTT.

The CDR3 protein is CASSSAPEDTEAFF. The CDR3 nucleotides are TGTGCCAGCAGCTCGGCCCCGGAAGACACTGAAGCTTTCTTT. The chain employs TRBV7-6 and TRBJ1-1; no clear D gene. The ends were cut back, 4 bases at V and 3 bases at J, with 12 bases in the middle. The CDR3 is 14 residues long. Germline loops: CDR1 SGHVS, CDR2 FNYEAQ.

CDR3 protein: CATSRGRGARNEQFF. The CDR3 nucleotides are TGTGCCACCAGCAGGGGTCGAGGGGCTCGCAATGAGCAGTTCTTC. This sequence joins TRBV15 and TRBJ2-1; the D gene could be TRBD1 or TRBD2 (5 bases each). Germline CDR1 reads LNHNV; CDR2 reads YYDKDF (reference sequence). The CDR3 sequence is 15 residues long. The ends were cut back, 3 bases at V and 6 bases at J, with 15 bases in the middle.

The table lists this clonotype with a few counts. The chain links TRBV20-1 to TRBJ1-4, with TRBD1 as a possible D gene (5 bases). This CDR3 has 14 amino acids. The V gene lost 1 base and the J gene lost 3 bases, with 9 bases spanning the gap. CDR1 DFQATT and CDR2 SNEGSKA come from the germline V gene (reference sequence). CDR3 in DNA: TGCAGTGCTAGAGTGGCGGGACCTAATGAAAAACTGTTTTTT. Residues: CSARVAGPNEKLFF.

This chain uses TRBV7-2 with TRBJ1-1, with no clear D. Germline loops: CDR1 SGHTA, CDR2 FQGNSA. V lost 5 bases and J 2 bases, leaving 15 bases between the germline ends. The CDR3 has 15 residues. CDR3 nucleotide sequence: TGTGCCAGCAGCGTACGGACCTTGGGTAACACTGAAGCTTTCTTT. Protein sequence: CASSVRTLGNTEAFF.

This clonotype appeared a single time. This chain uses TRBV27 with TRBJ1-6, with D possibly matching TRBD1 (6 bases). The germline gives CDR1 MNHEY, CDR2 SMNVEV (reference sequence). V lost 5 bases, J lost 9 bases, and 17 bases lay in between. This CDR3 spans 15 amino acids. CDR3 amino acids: CASSRNRAGGSPLHF. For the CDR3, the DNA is TGTGCCAGCAGTCGTAACAGGGCTGGGGGTTCACCCCTCCACTTT.

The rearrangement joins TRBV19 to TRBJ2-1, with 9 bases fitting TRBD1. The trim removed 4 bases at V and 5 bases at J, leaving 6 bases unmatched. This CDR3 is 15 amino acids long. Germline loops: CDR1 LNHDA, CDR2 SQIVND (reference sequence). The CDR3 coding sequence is TGTGCCAGTAGTAACACAGGGGGCGTTCACAATGAGCAGTTCTTC. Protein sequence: CASSNTGGVHNEQFF. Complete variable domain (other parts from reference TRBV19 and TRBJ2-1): DGGITQSPKYLFRKEGQNVTLSCEQNLNHDAMYWYRQDPGQGLRLIYYSQIVNDFQKGDIAEGYSVSREKKESFPLTVTSAQKNPTAFYLCASSNTGGVHNEQFFGPGTRLTVL.

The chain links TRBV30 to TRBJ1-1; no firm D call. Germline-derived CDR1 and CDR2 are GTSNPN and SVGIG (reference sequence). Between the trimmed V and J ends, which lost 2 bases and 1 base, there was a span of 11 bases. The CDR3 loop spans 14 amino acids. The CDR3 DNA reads TGTGCCTGGAGTACCAGGAACCCGAACACTGAAGCTTTCTTT. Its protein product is CAWSTRNPNTEAFF.